This T cell receptor beta chain was sequenced for a study of blood T cell repertoires in COVID-19. Study details: From T cells, B-cell-depleted T cells, or PBMCs came the material, which was cDNA or gDNA.

Libraries were prepared by immunoSEQ multiplex PCR; TCRdb keeps only in-frame clonotypes and omits some of them. The repertoire holds hundreds of thousands of clones, with 85% as singletons. Germline V gene data show CDR1 as SGHNT and CDR2 as YYREEE (reference sequence). J was trimmed by 1 base and V by 4 bases; bases with no gene match: 1. The CDR3 contains 14 residues. Source material: peripheral blood. This chain links TRBV5-4 with TRBJ2-1, with 8 bases identical to TRBD2. The receptor comes from a woman between 50 and 59 years old with active or convalescent COVID-19. The chain's CDR3 is CASSGLASYNEQFF. The CDR3 DNA reads as TGTGCCAGCAGCGGACTAGCTTCCTACAATGAGCAGTTCTTC.